This T cell receptor (beta chain) was sequenced for a study of shared clonotypes between healthy human individuals (TCRdb year 2020). Study-level background: Three men and two women, aged 18 to 49 years, made up the cohort. For each donor, CD4 naive and CD4 memory were each run on three plates, CD8 naive on two plates, and CD8 memory on one plate. Blood TCR repertoires of a handful of healthy adults were deeply sequenced to estimate repertoire size and the extent of clonotype sharing between individuals. Libraries were prepared and TCR repertoires were sequenced by different laboratories using diverse techniques, in order to increase sequencing depth and limit assay-specific biases. Per donor, leukapheresis produced somewhere between about 0.94 and 9 billion PBMCs.

The CDR3 runs 13 residues from the cysteine to the phenylalanine. Of the read, only the CDR3 DNA is kept; its 39 bases are in frame from base 1. Cut back by 6 bases and 3 bases, the V and J ends lie 11 bases apart. CDR1 and CDR2 were assigned from the germline V gene as KGHSH and LQKENI. Healthy HIV-negative adults with no recently reported acute infections or vaccinations were included as donors. Every donor was a Caucasian adult living in Nashville, Tennessee, USA. CD4+ T cells were enriched by magnetic negative selection, after which naive cells were positively selected on CD45RA and the negative fraction was taken as the memory subset. After blood collection by leukapheresis, PBMCs were isolated using Ficoll-Histopaque density gradient centrifugation and then cryopreserved in the vapor phase of liquid nitrogen. Analytical flow cytometry was used to check the purity and quantity of every magnetically sorted T cell population. Each sorted fraction had its genomic DNA isolated and then quantified by UV absorbance on a Nanodrop 2000c.

Summary of the overall study and its limitations: Sampling was limited to blood, and TCR repertoires in tissue likely differ from TCR repertoires in blood. Because the study included a small number of donors, the genetic and exposure-history diversity represented was limited. Higher generation probabilities were observed for clonotypes shared by all four sorted-subset donors than for non-shared clonotypes. Rarefaction of sorted-subset datasets indicated incomplete sequencing despite the large sequencing depth. Pairwise subsampling led to the expectation that sequencing depth would affect the degree of clonotype sharing among donors. Naive subsets generally had larger estimated clonotype richness than memory subsets. When a handful of donors were compared, the shared fraction of clonotypes was about 5% for naive CD4, around 3.5% for naive CD8, 2.3% for memory CD4, and 0.4% for memory CD8.

Using the deep immunoSEQ assay, multiplex PCR amplified TCR CDR3 regions from genomic DNA. Extracted genomic DNA from each cell subset was spread evenly across all wells of several immunoSEQ 96-well plates, with each plate serving as a replicate. Each replicate PCR for sorted subsets received approximately 200 ng genomic DNA, equal to about 30,000 T cell genomes. Purified libraries were measured with a Qubit 3.0 fluorometer, size-checked on a Bioanalyzer 2100, and measured again with the KAPA Library Quantification kit. Each immunoSEQ 96-well plate was sequenced on its own single-read 150-cycle Illumina NextSeq 550 flow cell. In the paper's pipeline: Because the immunoSEQ output included only junctional sequences and no quality scores, the filtering could not be the same as the filtering used for full-length reads. To assign V/J genes and CDR3, sequences were annotated using PyIR, a Python wrapper for IgBLAST v1.9, with IMGT germline references. Reads were filtered out if the reads had weak V/J assignments (E-value above 1e-6), no CDR3, stop codons, out-of-frame junctions, or ambiguous translated residues. V3J clonotypes were defined as sequences sharing the same inferred V gene, J gene, and CDR3 amino acid sequence. Percentage overlap between repertoires was computed as shared unique clonotypes divided by the size of the smaller repertoire. Repertoire richness was assessed with RTK rarefaction, the Chao1 estimator, and Recon v2.1 estimates of unobserved clonotypes. Generation probabilities for all TCRbeta clonotypes obtained by the gDNA method from a few donors were computed using OLGA. Here the immuneACCESS table is served through TCRdb, limited to in-frame sequences with V and J called. Missing clones are a known gap in these copies; in checked studies unresolved V genes cover under half, and the rest lacks a known reason. That table gives V, J and clone size, and the DNA gave D and trimming. Within this sample are some 2,000,000 clones, with more than 90% of them counted one time only. Around 0.13% of the sample lies in the top ten.

As to this clone: The specificity of this receptor is unknown. No much larger clonotype is one base removed from it; base qualities were not supplied. Other DNA sequences in this sample translate to the same CDR3.

This clonotype originated in a young man in good health. The V and J genes are TRBV18 and TRBJ1-1, with the D gene too uncertain to name. Material: naive CD4+ T cells sorted from blood. This specimen's cell subset or site label, per the study, means: CD45RA+ positively selected. The nucleotide sequence is given as TGTGCCAGCTCGGAAGGGAGGGACACTGAAGCTTTCTTT. This sequence encodes CASSEGRDTEAFF.